The rows below give T cell receptor beta chains drawn from one sample of a study of T cells after yellow fever vaccination. TCRdb ran MiXCR on the 5' RACE reads and lists one entry per CDR3 protein. The table has hundreds of thousands of distinct CDR3 sequences, 7% to 9% seen once; the top ten hold approximately 15%. Sample: PBMCs, taken around 45 days after the first yellow fever vaccination. The source is a man aged 18 to 29 who received the YFV17D yellow fever vaccine. The CDR3 runs from the conserved cysteine through the conserved F or W. A D gene is named only where the DNA matches it firmly. The size field is filled for only some rows; it gives once, few, many or a size class.

j_call: TRBJ2-5
v_call: TRBV10-3
clone_size: few
d_call: -
cdr3_aa: CAISGGSEGANQETQYF
cdr3_nt: TGTGCCATCAGTGGGGGAAGTGAAGGGGCAAATCAAGAGACCCAGTACTTC

j_call: TRBJ1-1
v_call: TRBV27
clone_size: -
d_call: -
cdr3_aa: CASSFRGRGNTEAFF
cdr3_nt: TGTGCCAGCAGTTTTCGGGGGCGAGGGAACACTGAAGCTTTCTTT

j_call: TRBJ1-5
v_call: TRBV20-1
clone_size: -
d_call: -
cdr3_aa: CSAREDWGNQPQHF
cdr3_nt: TGCAGTGCTAGAGAGGACTGGGGAAATCAGCCCCAGCATTTT

j_call: TRBJ1-5
v_call: TRBV4-1
clone_size: -
d_call: -
cdr3_aa: CASSQDGHSNQPQHF
cdr3_nt: TGCGCCAGCAGCCAAGATGGGCATAGCAATCAGCCCCAGCATTTT

j_call: TRBJ2-3
v_call: TRBV7-9
clone_size: many
d_call: -
cdr3_aa: CASSRNRAGSGDTQYF
cdr3_nt: TGTGCCAGCAGCCGCAACAGAGCTGGGTCGGGAGATACGCAGTATTTT

j_call: TRBJ2-5
v_call: TRBV20-1
clone_size: -
d_call: -
cdr3_aa: CSAEGTVNQETQYF
cdr3_nt: TGCAGTGCGGAGGGGACAGTTAACCAAGAGACCCAGTACTTC

j_call: TRBJ1-3
v_call: TRBV7-9
clone_size: -
d_call: -
cdr3_aa: CASSLVSAGAGNTIYF
cdr3_nt: TGTGCCAGCAGCTTAGTTTCGGCAGGGGCTGGAAACACCATATATTTT

j_call: TRBJ1-1
v_call: TRBV9
clone_size: many
d_call: -
cdr3_aa: CASSADTLEMNTEAFF
cdr3_nt: TGTGCCAGCAGCGCCGACACACTGGAAATGAACACTGAAGCTTTCTTT

j_call: TRBJ1-6
v_call: TRBV5-1
clone_size: few
d_call: -
cdr3_aa: CASSVAWGDSPLHF
cdr3_nt: TGCGCCAGCAGCGTTGCTTGGGGGGATTCACCCCTCCACTTT

j_call: TRBJ1-1
v_call: TRBV6-5
clone_size: few
d_call: TRBD1
cdr3_aa: CASSYSDRGYTEAFF
cdr3_nt: TGTGCCAGCAGTTACTCGGACAGGGGGTACACTGAAGCTTTCTTT

j_call: TRBJ2-1
v_call: TRBV5-1
clone_size: -
d_call: -
cdr3_aa: CASSTGTRGDEQFF
cdr3_nt: TGCGCCAGCAGCACCGGGACCCGGGGAGATGAGCAGTTCTTC

j_call: TRBJ2-5
v_call: TRBV5-1
clone_size: -
d_call: -
cdr3_aa: CASSLLGREETQYF
cdr3_nt: TGCGCCAGCAGCTTGCTCGGGCGGGAAGAGACCCAGTACTTC

j_call: TRBJ2-1
v_call: TRBV4-1
clone_size: few
d_call: TRBD1
cdr3_aa: CASSQVVGTGIYNEQFF
cdr3_nt: TGCGCCAGCAGCCAAGTAGTGGGGACAGGGATATACAATGAGCAGTTCTTC

j_call: TRBJ2-1
v_call: TRBV20-1
clone_size: -
d_call: TRBD2
cdr3_aa: CSAKRGGRSDEQFF
cdr3_nt: TGCAGTGCCAAGCGGGGGGGCCGGTCCGATGAGCAGTTCTTC

j_call: TRBJ2-5
v_call: TRBV3-1
clone_size: few
d_call: TRBD2
cdr3_aa: CASSHRPWPSGEQETQYF
cdr3_nt: TGTGCCAGCAGCCACCGACCCTGGCCTAGCGGGGAACAAGAGACCCAGTACTTC

j_call: TRBJ2-7
v_call: TRBV12-3/TRBV12-4
clone_size: few
d_call: -
cdr3_aa: CASSFTVYEQYF
cdr3_nt: TGTGCCAGCAGTTTTACAGTCTACGAGCAGTACTTC

j_call: TRBJ1-5
v_call: TRBV7-2
clone_size: few
d_call: -
cdr3_aa: CASSNPGYSQPQHF
cdr3_nt: TGTGCCAGTTCCAACCCAGGTTATAGCCAGCCCCAGCATTTT

j_call: TRBJ2-7
v_call: TRBV12-3/TRBV12-4
clone_size: few
d_call: -
cdr3_aa: CASSFDLSYEQYF
cdr3_nt: TGTGCCAGCAGTTTCGACCTATCCTACGAGCAGTACTTC

j_call: TRBJ1-4
v_call: TRBV20-1
clone_size: few
d_call: -
cdr3_aa: CSARDRRRSNEKLFF
cdr3_nt: TGCAGTGCTAGGGACAGACGCCGTTCGAATGAAAAACTGTTTTTT

j_call: TRBJ1-1
v_call: TRBV7-2
clone_size: many
d_call: -
cdr3_aa: CASSPDRWNTEAFF
cdr3_nt: TGTGCCAGCAGCCCCGACCGGTGGAACACTGAAGCTTTCTTT

j_call: TRBJ2-3
v_call: TRBV7-2
clone_size: -
d_call: -
cdr3_aa: CASSFLGDTDTQYF
cdr3_nt: TGTGCCAGCAGCTTTCTCGGGGATACAGATACGCAGTATTTT

j_call: TRBJ1-1
v_call: TRBV5-1
clone_size: few
d_call: -
cdr3_aa: CASSLDGANTEAFF
cdr3_nt: TGCGCCAGCAGCTTGGACGGGGCGAACACTGAAGCTTTCTTT